Each of the 3 T cell receptor beta chains below was sequenced from the same sample in a study of cytomegalovirus exposure and HLA in healthy donors. PCR amplification relied on 60 Vbeta primers (plus 13 Jbeta primers). Clones were sequenced by immunoSEQ multiplex PCR, and TCRdb holds only the in-frame ones, with some missing. The repertoire holds 90,000 to 120,000 clones, with 74% as singletons. Sequenced material: PBMCs. Receptor source: a man over 45 in good health and CMV-seropositive.

The V call is TRBV20-1, the J call TRBJ2-5; D is perhaps TRBD1 (6 bases). Looked up from germline, CDR1 is DFQATT and CDR2 is SNEGSKA (reference sequence). This CDR3 region has 11 residues. V was pared by 0 bases and J by 11 bases, with 10 bases between. CDR3 sequence: CSAREAQGQYF. The CDR3 bases are TGCAGTGCTAGAGAGGCCCAGGGGCAGTACTTC.

This clone was seen only a few times. The chain couples TRBV5-1 to TRBJ2-7, with TRBD1 matching 11 bases. Germline V gene data show CDR1 as SGHRS and CDR2 as YFSETQ. J gave up 5 bases and V 4 bases, and 5 bases lay outside the gene matches. CDR3 length: 14 amino acids. In nucleotides, the CDR3 is TGCGCCAGCAGCGGCGGGACAGGGGGTGACGAGCAGTACTTC. Amino acid sequence: CASSGGTGGDEQYF. Filled out from reference TRBV5-1 and TRBJ2-7, the complete variable domain reads KAGVTQTPRYLIKTRGQQVTLSCSPISGHRSVSWYQQTPGQGLQFLFEYFSETQRNKGNFPGRFSGRQFSNSRSEMNVSTLELGDSALYLCASSGGTGGDEQYFGPGTRLTVT.

Only one count was recorded for this clone. The V gene is TRBV25-1, the J gene TRBJ1-6; D is unclear. Germline V CDR1 and CDR2: MGHDK, SYGVNS. The CDR3 spans 14 residues. V lost 4 bases, J lost 6 bases, and 10 bases lay in between. DNA of the CDR3: TGTGCCAGCAGTGTGGCGGTCCTTAATTCACCCCTCCACTTT. It specifies CASSVAVLNSPLHF.